Detailed here is one T cell receptor beta chain. Its antigen remains unknown. This entry belongs to a study of CD8 T cells in Susac syndrome. Background on the study: When their blood was taken, the Susac syndrome patients had either not yet had any therapy, were taking corticosteroids, or were taking intravenous immunoglobulin alone. General observations from the study: About 16 Susac-specific public clones were found in total CD8+ repertoires and 5 or 6 in CD8+ TEMRA repertoires.

V trimming: 4 bases; J trimming: 3 bases; junction bases outside the gene matches: 3. Looked up from germline, CDR1 is PRHDT and CDR2 is FYEKMQ (reference sequence). This CDR3 is built from 14 residues. RNA totalling roughly 0.5 to 1 ug underwent reverse transcription with random hexamers. The method of amplification for TCR beta CDR3 was immunoSEQ multiplex PCR, covering 54 Vbeta and 13 Jbeta. TCRdb called the immunoSEQ multiplex PCR reads again in MiXCR, with one record for every CDR3 protein. This sample has around 170,000 distinct CDR3 sequences, with 95% found just once. Each Susac syndrome patient had definite or probable disease by recently defined criteria.

The clonotype comes from a human donor with Susac syndrome. The rearrangement joins TRBV13 to TRBJ2-7; TRBD1 matches 10 bases. Sequencing was done on a sample of CD8+ T cells from PBMCs. CDR3 bases: TGTGCCAGCAGCTCGACAGGGGGCGGCTACGAGCAGTACTTC. Protein product: CASSSTGGGYEQYF.